Listed here are 22 T cell receptor beta chains from one sample, sequenced in a study of blood T cells in healthy people across ages. Next came a second PCR, run for about 7 to 12 cycles, which used a sample-barcoded 5' primer along with a J-beta primer mix. MiXCR, run by TCRdb on the 5' RACE reads, gives a single entry per CDR3 protein. The sample yields about 670,000 distinct CDR3 sequences, around two fifths seen once. What was sequenced was blood. These receptors were taken from an elderly man in good health.

This sequence joins TRBV7-2 and TRBJ1-2; 7 bases match TRBD1. The CDR3 runs 14 residues. V was pared by 5 bases and J by 7 bases, with 10 bases of the junction left unmatched. The germline CDR1 and CDR2 sequences are SGHTA and FQGNSA. As DNA, the CDR3 is TGTGCCAGCAGCCCAACTCGGACAGGATTTGGCTACACCTTC. Its translation is CASSPTRTGFGYTF.

This clonotype was observed a handful of times. This chain joins TRBV13 and TRBJ1-5; 7 nucleotides agree with TRBD1. The CDR3 totals 15 residues. CDR1 is PRHDT and CDR2 is FYEKMQ in the germline V gene (reference sequence). V gave up 3 bases and J gave up 5 bases; unmatched junction bases: 7. The CDR3 loop is CASSFRGVGDQPQHF. The DNA of the CDR3 is TGTGCCAGCAGCTTCAGGGGGGTTGGGGATCAGCCCCAGCATTTT.

This clonotype came up a few times. It may be a read error: a sequence one base away is much more abundant. The V call is TRBV28, the J call TRBJ2-5; D remains unclear. Germline lookup yields CDR1 MDHEN and CDR2 SYDVKM. Trimming shortened V by 6 bases and J by 11 bases, and 19 bases separated the two germline ends. There are 13 residues in the CDR3. The CDR3 DNA is TGTGCCAGCAGCTCATCGGTGGTAAGAGAGCAGTACTTC. It translates to CASSSSVVREQYF.

The V gene is TRBV4-2, the J gene TRBJ1-1; D ambiguous. V was pared by 0 bases and J by 1 base, with 12 bases between. This CDR3 spans 16 amino acids. Germline V gene lookup returns CDR1 LGHNA and CDR2 YNFKEQ. DNA of the CDR3: TGTGCCAGCAGCCAAGAAATGAGGGTCGGGAACACTGAAGCTTTCTTT. Amino acid sequence: CASSQEMRVGNTEAFF.

In this sample, this clonotype turned up many times. The chain carries TRBV7-2 and TRBJ2-2; D gene ambiguous. The V gene lost 0 bases and the J gene lost 5 bases, with 7 bases spanning the gap. Germline values: CDR1 SGHTA, CDR2 FQGNSA. The CDR3 covers 14 residues. CDR3: CASSLATRTGELFF. The CDR3 DNA reads as TGTGCCAGCAGCTTAGCGACGAGAACCGGGGAGCTGTTTTTT.

This clonotype occurred a few times. The rearrangement links TRBV6-5 to TRBJ2-3; TRBD2 matches 8 bases. This CDR3 is built from 16 residues. Looked up from germline, CDR1 is MNHEY and CDR2 is SVGAGI. V was pared by 3 bases and J by 4 bases, with 9 bases of the junction left unmatched. CDR3 bases: TGTGCCAGCAGTTATAAGGGTAGCGGGGTCGCAGATACGCAGTATTTT. This sequence encodes CASSYKGSGVADTQYF.

In its sample, this clonotype was seen a few times. This sequence joins TRBV12-3 or TRBV12-4 and TRBJ2-3, with 7 bases lining up with TRBD1. This CDR3 has 14 residues. Unmatched junction bases numbered 8, after V lost 8 bases and J lost 3 bases. In DNA form, the CDR3 reads TGTGCCAGCCGGCCGACAGGGAGAACAGATACGCAGTATTTT. Translation: CASRPTGRTDTQYF.

The V and J genes are TRBV10-2 and TRBJ1-2, with a possible D match to TRBD1 (5 bases). Trimming pared 0 bases from V and 10 bases from J, leaving 21 bases between. Per the germline V gene, CDR1 is WSHSY and CDR2 is SAAADI. This CDR3 is 16 amino acids long. The CDR3 DNA reads TGCGCCAGCAGTGAGTCCCAGAGAGGAGGGGTGCGTGCCTACACCTTC. Its protein is CASSESQRGGVRAYTF.

V usage is TRBV12-3 or TRBV12-4 and J usage is TRBJ1-1, with TRBD1 matching 9 bases. This CDR3 spans 15 amino acids. Germline trimming cut 5 bases from V and 1 base from J; bases unmatched to any gene: 5. The CDR3: CASSKEQGANTEAFF. DNA for the CDR3: TGTGCCAGCAGTAAAGAACAGGGGGCGAACACTGAAGCTTTCTTT.

V and J are TRBV11-2 and TRBJ2-1; the match to TRBD1 covers 10 bases. The end of the DNA is better explained by TRBJ2-7, so the J call may be wrong. Germline V gives CDR1 SGHAT, CDR2 FQNNGV. The CDR3 has 17 residues. The CDR3 nucleotides read TGTGCCAGCAGCTTATTTAGTCGGACAGGGGGTTTAGATGAGCAGTACTTC. Amino acids: CASSLFSRTGGLDEQYF.

The chain uses TRBV28 and TRBJ2-7; the D call may be TRBD1 or TRBD2 (5 bases each). V shed 5 bases and J shed 4 bases, with 12 bases lying between them. This CDR3 has 13 amino acids. Germline V CDR1 and CDR2: MDHEN, SYDVKM. CDR3 sequence reads: CASSPLGPYEQYF. In DNA form, the CDR3 reads TGTGCCAGCAGTCCCCTGGGACCTTACGAGCAGTACTTC.

The chain joins TRBV6-2 or TRBV6-3 to TRBJ1-5; TRBD1 is a possible D gene (5 bases). The germline V gene has CDR1 MNHEY and CDR2 SVGEGT. The V end was cut by 3 bases, the J end by 6 bases, with 9 bases between. The CDR3 has 13 residues. Written as DNA, the CDR3 is TGTGCCAGCAGTTATGGGACTCTTCAGCCCCAGCATTTT. This encodes CASSYGTLQPQHF.

This clonotype has only a few counts. This chain connects TRBV7-2 to TRBJ2-5; D not resolved. The CDR3 has 16 residues. Germline-derived CDR1 and CDR2 are SGHTA and FQGNSA. Deletions cut 2 bases from V and 1 base from J, with 14 bases between. The CDR3 DNA is TGTGCCAGCAGCTTACGTGTGTCGGTGGGCCAAGAGACCCAGTACTTC. This translates into CASSLRVSVGQETQYF.

The V call is TRBV6-2 or TRBV6-3, the J call TRBJ2-4; D unclear. The J call may be in error: the DNA end matches TRBJ2-7 better. The CDR3 totals 14 residues. Germline V CDR1 and CDR2: MNHEY, SVGEGT. CDR3 DNA sequence: TGTGCCAGCAGTTACGGGCAGAGTGTCTACGAGCAGTACTTC. Amino acids: CASSYGQSVYEQYF.

The CDR3: CASSFPGQAQETQYF. The CDR3 DNA sequence: TGTGCCAGCAGCTTTCCGGGACAGGCCCAAGAGACCCAGTACTTC. The chain couples TRBV7-9 to TRBJ2-5; 8 nucleotides agree with TRBD1. Germline-derived CDR1 and CDR2 are SEHNR and FQNEAQ (reference sequence). After removal of 3 bases from V and 1 base from J, the junction contained 4 bases not matched to a gene. CDR3 size: 15 residues.

The chain links TRBV4-2 to TRBJ1-2; no clear D gene. Between the trimmed V and J ends, which lost 6 bases and 4 bases, there was a span of 12 bases. Germline V gene lookup returns CDR1 LGHNA and CDR2 YNFKEQ. The CDR3 is 13 amino acids. Here the CDR3 DNA reads TGTGCCAGCAGTCAGAGTTTCGGCTATGGCTACACCTTC. Translated: CASSQSFGYGYTF.

V usage is TRBV7-9 and J usage is TRBJ2-3; 7 nucleotides align to TRBD1. The junction had 2 bases not matched to a gene; V was cut back by 5 bases and J by 0 bases. Germline V gene data show CDR1 as SEHNR and CDR2 as FQNEAQ (reference sequence). This CDR3 contains 14 residues. In DNA, the CDR3 is TGTGCCAGCAGCGGGACAGCTAGCACAGATACGCAGTATTTT. Translated, it gives CASSGTASTDTQYF.

The chain combines TRBV6-5 with TRBJ2-7, with D possibly TRBD1 on 6 matching bases. The CDR3 spans 12 residues. Trimming left V 2 bases short and J 6 bases short, with 8 bases between. The germline gives CDR1 MNHEY, CDR2 SVGAGI. This chain's CDR3 is CASSYQGTEQYF. CDR3 sequence (DNA): TGTGCCAGCAGTTACCAGGGGACCGAGCAGTACTTC.

This clonotype occurred a few times. A read error may be the cause here, since a much bigger clone is one base away. The chain combines TRBV7-2 with TRBJ2-5; D uncertain. This CDR3 spans 13 amino acids. Deletions cut 5 bases from V and 2 bases from J, with 9 bases between. The germline V gene has CDR1 SGHTA and CDR2 FQGNSA. The CDR3 protein is CASSVGKQETQYF. DNA for the CDR3: TGTGCCAGCAGCGTAGGAAAGCAAGAGACCCAGTACTTC. Drawing the rest from reference TRBV7-2 and TRBJ2-5, the complete variable domain is GAGVSQSPSNKVTEKGKDVELRCDPISGHTALYWYRQSLGQGLEFLIYFQGNSAPDKSGLPSDRFSAERTGGSVSTLTIQRTQQEDSAVYLCASSVGKQETQYFGPGTRLLVL.

A few counts support this clonotype. The genes are TRBV6-6 and TRBJ2-7; TRBD2 aligns across 12 bases. Per germline, CDR1 MNHNY and CDR2 SVGAGI (reference sequence). The CDR3 loop spans 17 amino acids. Trimming removed 0 bases from V and 4 bases from J; junction bases left unmatched: 7. The CDR3 bases are TGTGCCAGCAGTTACTCAGGGTCGCTAGCGGGGGGGTACGAGCAGTACTTC. Protein sequence: CASSYSGSLAGGYEQYF.

This clonotype was seen a handful of times. J is TRBJ2-1 and V is TRBV20-1; 10 positions agree with TRBD2. Germline V lookup: CDR1 DFQATT, CDR2 SNEGSKA (reference sequence). The CDR3 length is 14 residues. V trimming: 1 base; J trimming: 7 bases; junction bases outside the gene matches: 4. CDR3 in DNA: TGCAGTGCTAGAGGGGGACTAGCGTGGAATGAGCAGTTCTTC. Translation: CSARGGLAWNEQFF.

This clonotype was observed a handful of times. The V and J genes are TRBV7-9 and TRBJ2-7; TRBD2 might be the D (6 bases). This CDR3 is 14 amino acids long. V was clipped by 3 bases and J by 0 bases, with 9 bases between them. In germline, CDR1 is SEHNR, CDR2 FQNEAQ (reference sequence). The CDR3 region is CASSFGGFSYEQYF. In DNA, the CDR3 is TGTGCCAGCAGCTTCGGGGGATTCTCCTACGAGCAGTACTTC.